This T cell receptor (beta chain) was obtained from a study of human T cells and chemical hapten exposure. TCRdb re-called the RACE reads through MiXCR, storing one row per CDR3 protein. This repertoire shows 180,000 or so distinct CDR3 sequences, roughly 15% found once; its top ten account for about 1.8%. The trim removed 5 bases at V and 4 bases at J, leaving 5 bases unmatched. The CDR3 spans 14 residues. Germline values: CDR1 LGHNT, CDR2 FRNRAP. Noted time point: patch test 1, 2 weeks after DPC sensitization. Treatment in this sample: therapeutic diphenylcyclopropenone sensitization with weekly scalp DPC. This clonotype was counted ten times or more.

Sequenced material: whole blood, taken in connection with sensitization to the hapten diphenylcyclopropenone (DPC). The source of this sequence is a woman under 40 with alopecia areata. Some clones in this sample may be carry-over from other donors' samples. The chain links TRBV12-5 to TRBJ1-1; 9 nucleotides align to TRBD1. DNA of the CDR3: TGTGCTAGTGGTCTACAGGGGGCGGGCACTGAAGCTTTCTTT. This codes for CASGLQGAGTEAFF. The whole variable domain, remainder taken from reference TRBV12-5 and TRBJ1-1, is DARVTQTPRHKVTEMGQEVTMRCQPILGHNTVFWYRQTMMQGLELLAYFRNRAPLDDSGMPKDRFSAEMPDATLATLKIQPSEPRDSAVYFCASGLQGAGTEAFFGQGTRLTVV.